A single sample is the source of the 17 T cell receptor beta chains below, sequenced in a study of regulatory T cells in long-lasting Graves disease (dated by TCRdb to the early 2020s). The sample's time point, from its label and the paper: newly diagnosed GD, antithyroid drugs for less than 3 months. RNA was extracted from PBMCs in TRIzol for both TCR sequencing and RNA sequencing. The library was made by multiplex PCR. Sequencing relied on an Illumina HiSeq 4000. To build TCR beta libraries, CDR3 regions were amplified by Arm-PCR using iRepertoire HTBI primers. In-frame beta chains were kept once TCRdb had trimmed the public reads at Q25 with fastp and called clones with MiXCR. For every CDR3 protein sequence, its rows merge into one entry that carries the most common genes and DNA. The sample includes hundreds of thousands of distinct CDR3 sequences, with roughly 16% observed a single time. Together, the top ten hold about 17% of the sample.

The sample also formed part of further work on T cells in Graves' hyperthyroidism and ophthalmopathy.

The sequencing used peripheral blood mononuclear cells (PBMCs), collected at new diagnosis, from a patient treated with antithyroid drugs. These receptors were obtained from a woman aged 25 to 39 with Graves disease. Donor details come from another sample of the same person, matched by shared clones.

This clonotype was detected ten times or more. The chain carries TRBV27 and TRBJ2-1; no clear D. This CDR3 is 14 amino acids long. Trimming shortened V by 10 bases and J by 0 bases, and 13 bases separated the two germline ends. Germline values: CDR1 MNHEY, CDR2 SMNVEV (reference sequence). This CDR3 reads CATSLWSSYNEQFF. The CDR3 DNA follows: TGTGCCACCTCACTATGGAGCTCCTACAATGAGCAGTTCTTC.

The rearrangement links TRBV11-2 to TRBJ2-1; tentatively, D is TRBD2 (5 bases). The J call is uncertain, as TRBJ2-5 better fits the DNA end. CDR1 SGHAT and CDR2 FQNNGV come from the germline V gene. This CDR3 has 14 amino acids. CDR3 coding DNA: TGTGCCAGCAGCTTAGAGTCCAGCGGAGAGACCCAGTACTTC. Protein: CASSLESSGETQYF.

V is TRBV18 and J is TRBJ2-7, with 8 nucleotides matching TRBD2. V was pared by 3 bases and J by 7 bases, with 11 bases of the junction left unmatched. The CDR3 consists of 15 residues. Looked up from germline, CDR1 is KGHSH and CDR2 is LQKENI. CDR3 DNA sequence: TGTGCCAGCTCACCGGGAGCGGGAGTCCTTAATGAGCAGTACTTC. Encoded protein: CASSPGAGVLNEQYF.

This clonotype was counted ten times or more. One end of the junction varies from germline; a read error may be responsible. V gene TRBV28 combines with J gene TRBJ2-7; D gene ambiguous. The CDR3 totals 13 residues. CDR1 and CDR2 (germline): MDHEN, SYDVKM. The CDR3 is CASRPYREYGQYF. CDR3 coding DNA: TGTGCCAGCAGGCCCTACAGAGAATACGGGCAGTACTTC.

On this clonotype: This likely stems from a read error, as it lies one base from a far larger clone. The V call is TRBV20-1, the J call TRBJ2-4, with D maybe TRBD2 (6 bases). Germline V gene lookup returns CDR1 DFQATT and CDR2 SNEGSKA (reference sequence). CDR3 length equals 13 residues. CDR3 nucleotides: TGCAGTGCTGAGGACGTCGGGAGCTATGGCTGCACCTTC. Its translation: CSAEDVGSYGCTF.

This clonotype was counted between two and nine times. The CDR3 reads CASSERGRGYTEAFF. The CDR3 region has the DNA TGTGCCAGCAGCGAAAGGGGGAGGGGGTACACTGAAGCTTTCTTT. J is TRBJ1-1 and V is TRBV5-6, with a tentative D call TRBD1 (6 bases). CDR3 length: 15 amino acids. Germline CDR1 SGHDT, CDR2 YYEEEE. The germline V and J ends were trimmed by 4 bases and 3 bases, with 16 bases remaining between them.

The V and J genes are TRBV4-2 and TRBJ1-4; D is perhaps TRBD1 (6 bases). The V gene's germline CDR1 is LGHNA and CDR2 YNFKEQ. V was cut by 0 bases and J by 8 bases, with 13 bases left in between. The CDR3 is made up of 15 amino acids. CDR3 bases: TGTGCCAGCAGCCAAGATAGGGGGTTGCAGGAAAAACTGTTTTTT. Protein sequence: CASSQDRGLQEKLFF.

This clonotype was seen once. The V gene is TRBV11-2, the J gene TRBJ2-3; 11 nucleotides align to TRBD1. The V gene end was trimmed by 5 bases and the J gene end by 4 bases; junction bases not matched to a gene: 5. The CDR3 loop spans 15 amino acids. In germline, CDR1 is SGHAT, CDR2 FQNNGV. The CDR3 region is CASSKGQGGPDTQYF. The CDR3 DNA follows: TGTGCCAGCAGCAAGGGACAGGGGGGGCCAGATACGCAGTATTTT.

V gene TRBV30 combines with J gene TRBJ2-5; D call uncertain. The CDR3 sequence is 13 residues long. Per germline, CDR1 GTSNPN and CDR2 SVGIG (reference sequence). The V end lost 3 bases, the J end lost 3 bases, and 11 bases lay between the germline ends. CDR3 sequence (DNA): TGTGCCTGGAGCCTGTGGTTGAAAGAGACCCAGTACTTC. Translated, it gives CAWSLWLKETQYF.

This clonotype has only a few counts. The chain couples TRBV7-8 to TRBJ2-2; 7 nucleotides match TRBD1. The germline CDR1 and CDR2 sequences are SGHVS and FQNEAQ. The CDR3 sequence is 17 residues long. V trimming: 1 base; J trimming: 8 bases; junction bases outside the gene matches: 13. The CDR3 nucleotides are TGTGCCAGCAGCTTAGTAGAAGGGGGCATTGGTAGGGGGGAGCTGTTTTTT. It encodes CASSLVEGGIGRGELFF.

This clonotype appeared many times. Sequence at one end of the junction differs from germline and may be a read error. CDR3 protein: CASRLGGQETQYF. CDR3 nucleotide sequence: TGTGCCAGCAGGTTAGGGGGCCAAGAGACCCAGTACTTC. The gene calls are TRBV12-3 or TRBV12-4 and TRBJ2-5; TRBD1 is a possible D gene (6 bases). The CDR3 consists of 13 residues.

The rearrangement joins TRBV5-1 to TRBJ2-7, with D possibly TRBD2 on 5 matching bases. Germline V gives CDR1 SGHRS, CDR2 YFSETQ. The CDR3 is made up of 13 amino acids. The V and J ends lost 0 bases and 6 bases respectively, with 10 bases between them. CDR3 protein: CASSLDPGFEQYF. The CDR3 DNA reads as TGCGCCAGCAGCTTGGATCCGGGGTTCGAGCAGTACTTC.

V is TRBV20-1 and J is TRBJ1-2, with a possible D match to TRBD1 (5 bases). With 4 bases removed from V and 2 bases from J, the gap between germline ends came to 14 bases. Looked up from germline, CDR1 is DFQATT and CDR2 is SNEGSKA (reference sequence). The CDR3 is 14 residues long. The CDR3 DNA is TGCAGTGCTACCCGGGACGGAAGAAACTATGGCTACACCTTC. Translating it yields CSATRDGRNYGYTF.

This clonotype was detected many times. V gene TRBV15 combines with J gene TRBJ2-7; the D gene is possibly TRBD1 (6 bases). V shed 0 bases and J shed 1 base, with 10 bases lying between them. The CDR3 is 15 amino acids. Germline CDR1 LNHNV, CDR2 YYDKDF (reference sequence). CDR3 in amino acids: CATSRDPGQSYEQYF. The CDR3 bases are TGTGCCACCAGCAGAGACCCCGGACAGTCCTACGAGCAGTACTTC.

This clonotype was seen ten or more times. This chain connects TRBV29-1 to TRBJ2-7; 8 bases fit TRBD1. The CDR3 spans 14 residues. The J segment lost 1 base and the V segment lost 4 bases, leaving 6 bases of the junction unmatched. From germline, CDR1 is SQVTM and CDR2 ANQGSEA. The CDR3 DNA sequence: TGCAGCGTTGGAAGACAGGGGTCTTCCTACGAGCAGTACTTC. Its translation: CSVGRQGSSYEQYF.

The V and J genes are TRBV6-2 or TRBV6-3 and TRBJ1-2; D ambiguous. Germline assignment: CDR1 MNHEY and CDR2 SVGEGT. With 2 bases removed from V and 0 bases from J, the gap between germline ends came to 28 bases. This CDR3 region has 21 residues. The CDR3 here is CASSYRDRVLTLEGPNYGYTF. The CDR3 region has the DNA TGTGCCAGCAGTTACCGGGATAGGGTCCTTACACTAGAGGGTCCTAACTATGGCTACACCTTC.

In this sample, this clonotype turned up many times. The chain combines TRBV6-2 or TRBV6-3 with TRBJ2-1, with a possible D match to TRBD1 (8 bases). The ends were cut back, 2 bases at V and 12 bases at J, with 20 bases in the middle. The CDR3 sequence is 15 residues long. Germline lookup yields CDR1 MNHEY and CDR2 SVGEGT. The CDR3 reads CASSYDHGQGGGQFF. For the CDR3, the DNA is TGTGCCAGCAGTTACGACCATGGACAGGGAGGGGGGCAGTTCTTC.